This passage covers 9 T cell receptor beta chains from one sample sequenced in a study of T cells after yellow fever vaccination. MiXCR was run by TCRdb on the 5' RACE reads, yielding one entry per CDR3 protein. The data hold a few hundred thousand distinct CDR3 sequences, with approximately 8% observed a single time. The sample in question was PBMCs, obtained about 41 days after the first yellow fever vaccination. All receptors derive from a man aged 18-30 years who received the YFV17D yellow fever vaccine.

The V gene is TRBV19, the J gene TRBJ2-3; 7 nucleotides align to TRBD2. The CDR3 length is 14 residues. The J segment lost 0 bases and the V segment lost 8 bases, leaving 5 bases of the junction unmatched. Germline lookup yields CDR1 LNHDA and CDR2 SQIVND (reference sequence). The CDR3 DNA is TGTGCCAGTTCAGCGGGAAAAAGCACAGATACGCAGTATTTT. Its protein product is CASSAGKSTDTQYF.

The chain couples TRBV12-5 to TRBJ1-1; tentatively, D is TRBD1 (5 bases). Germline values: CDR1 LGHNT, CDR2 FRNRAP. The CDR3 loop spans 15 amino acids. Trimming took off 1 base at V and 1 base at J, with 10 bases between the two ends. CDR3 DNA: TGTGCTAGTGGTTTGGCAGCAGGGAAGAACACTGAAGCTTTCTTT. It is translated as CASGLAAGKNTEAFF.

This clonotype was detected a few times. V and J are TRBV6-6 and TRBJ1-5; 8 nucleotides agree with TRBD1. Germline trimming cut 7 bases from V and 3 bases from J; bases unmatched to any gene: 2. CDR1 and CDR2 from the germline V gene are MNHNY and SVGAGI (reference sequence). The CDR3 spans 13 residues. The CDR3 is CASKDRDNQPQHF. CDR3 coding DNA: TGTGCCAGCAAGGACAGGGACAATCAGCCCCAGCATTTT.

This clonotype was counted only a few times. The chain couples TRBV7-3 to TRBJ2-1, with 12 bases fitting TRBD2. The germline gives CDR1 SGHTA, CDR2 FQGTGA. V trimming: 7 bases; J trimming: 10 bases; junction bases outside the gene matches: 17. The CDR3 is made up of 17 amino acids. CDR3 sequence reads: CASTPTPLLAGGQEQFF. DNA of the CDR3: TGTGCCAGCACACCAACCCCCTTACTAGCGGGGGGTCAAGAGCAGTTCTTC.

This clonotype was recorded at least ten times. This chain uses TRBV7-6 with TRBJ1-1; no firm D call. The germline V gene has CDR1 SGHVS and CDR2 FNYEAQ. The CDR3 consists of 13 residues. V was pared by 5 bases and J by 1 base, with 8 bases between. Here the CDR3 reads CASSRRPNTEAFF. In DNA form, the CDR3 reads TGTGCCAGCAGCCGGCGACCGAACACTGAAGCTTTCTTT.

The chain uses TRBV20-1 and TRBJ2-5, with D possibly matching TRBD2 (6 bases). V lost 5 bases and J lost 0, with 16 bases in between. CDR1 and CDR2 (germline): DFQATT, SNEGSKA (reference sequence). The CDR3 consists of 15 residues. DNA of the CDR3: TGCAGTGCTCCCCGACTAGGGGCCTACCAAGAGACCCAGTACTTC. It is translated as CSAPRLGAYQETQYF.

This clonotype has a handful of counts. The J gene is TRBJ1-2, the V gene TRBV7-2; D is possibly TRBD1 (5 bases). The V and J ends lost 2 bases and 0 bases respectively, with 10 bases between them. Germline-derived CDR1 and CDR2 are SGHTA and FQGNSA. This CDR3 has 15 amino acids. The CDR3 loop is CASSLRQTPNYGYTF. The CDR3 bases are TGTGCCAGCAGCTTAAGACAGACCCCTAACTATGGCTACACCTTC.

CDR3 region: CASKSGPEAFF. CDR3 in DNA: TGCGCCAGCAAGTCTGGTCCTGAAGCTTTCTTT. This sequence joins TRBV5-1 and TRBJ1-1, with D uncertain. Germline V gene sequence: CDR1 SGHRS, CDR2 YFSETQ. V gave up 6 bases and J gave up 6 bases, with 9 bases separating them. This CDR3 spans 11 amino acids.

This clonotype was counted only a few times. The CDR3 nucleotides are TGTGCCAGCAGCCGACTAGCGGGGGGGCCGAGCGCAGATACGCAGTATTTT. This translates into CASSRLAGGPSADTQYF. V is TRBV21-1 and J is TRBJ2-3; TRBD2 is the table's D call and was not checked against the DNA. TRBV21-1 is a pseudogene locus. CDR3 length: 17 amino acids.